This TCR beta chain emerged from a study of cytomegalovirus exposure and HLA in healthy donors. The wider study: Roughly 89 million unique TCR sequences came from HLA-typed donors in an early release.

CDR1 is SGHAT, CDR2 FQNNGV, per germline. The CDR3 runs 15 residues. V lost 5 bases to trimming and J lost 5 bases; unmatched junction nucleotides: 11. Points on this clone: What it binds is not known.

Study findings and constraints: Most of the CMV-associated TCR beta chains (in a later analysis) appeared to be HLA-restricted. In a later analysis, at a false discovery rate of 0.05, 16,951 TCR beta sequences matched HLA alleles. In an earlier analysis, most TCR beta V segments were productive about 87% or about 30% of the time.

Researchers ran the PCR with 60 Vbeta and 13 Jbeta primers. TCRdb's table, derived via immunoSEQ multiplex PCR, lists solely in-frame clones and lacks some. The repertoire includes some 120,000 clones, 65% to 80% of them detected once, and 0.85% to 1.3% sits in the top ten. The clonotype was recovered from a human donor in good health. The chain recombines TRBV11-2 with TRBJ1-2; 7 bases map to TRBD1. The sequenced material came from PBMCs. This chain's CDR3 is CASSPDRTGWYGYTF. The DNA of the CDR3 is TGTGCCAGCAGCCCCGACCGGACAGGCTGGTATGGCTACACCTTC.